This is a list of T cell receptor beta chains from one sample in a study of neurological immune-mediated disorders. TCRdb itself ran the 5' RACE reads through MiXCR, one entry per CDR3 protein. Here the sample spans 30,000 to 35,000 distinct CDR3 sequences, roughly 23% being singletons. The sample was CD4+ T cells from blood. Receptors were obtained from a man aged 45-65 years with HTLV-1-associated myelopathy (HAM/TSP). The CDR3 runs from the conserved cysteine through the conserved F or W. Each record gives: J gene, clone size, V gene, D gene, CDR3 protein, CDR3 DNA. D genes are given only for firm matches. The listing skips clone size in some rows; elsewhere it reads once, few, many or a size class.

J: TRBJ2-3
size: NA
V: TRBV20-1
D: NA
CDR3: CSARDCARGSDTQYF
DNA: TGCAGTGCTAGAGATTGTGCGCGGGGCTCAGATACGCAGTATTTT

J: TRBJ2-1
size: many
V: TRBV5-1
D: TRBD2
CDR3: CASSLAPLAGGPYNEQFF
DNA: TGCGCCAGCAGCTTGGCCCCCCTAGCGGGAGGCCCTTACAATGAGCAGTTCTTC

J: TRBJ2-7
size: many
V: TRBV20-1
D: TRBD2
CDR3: CSANGLAGGTGLSYEQYF
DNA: TGCAGTGCTAATGGTCTAGCGGGAGGTACGGGCCTCTCCTACGAGCAGTACTTC

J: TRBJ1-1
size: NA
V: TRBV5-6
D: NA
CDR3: CASSVGNTEAFF
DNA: TGTGCCAGCAGCGTCGGCAACACTGAAGCTTTCTTT

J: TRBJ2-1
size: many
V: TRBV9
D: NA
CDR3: CASSVHLGGGGNEQFF
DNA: TGTGCCAGCAGCGTACACCTAGGAGGTGGCGGAAATGAGCAGTTCTTC

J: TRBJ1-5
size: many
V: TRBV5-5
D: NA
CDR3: CASSSRVNQPQHF
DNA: TGTGCCAGCAGCTCGAGGGTTAATCAGCCCCAGCATTTT

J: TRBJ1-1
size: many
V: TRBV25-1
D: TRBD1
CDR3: CASSGQGGETEAFF
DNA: TGTGCCAGCAGCGGACAGGGTGGGGAGACTGAAGCTTTCTTT

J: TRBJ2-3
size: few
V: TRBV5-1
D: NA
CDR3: CASSYPWTQSSTDTQYF
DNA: TGCGCCAGCAGCTACCCATGGACACAATCTAGCACAGATACGCAGTATTTT

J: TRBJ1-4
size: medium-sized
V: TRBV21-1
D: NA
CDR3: CASSKALGGICEKLFF
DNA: TGTGCCAGCAGCAAAGCGCTTGGGGGTATATGTGAAAAACTGTTTTTT

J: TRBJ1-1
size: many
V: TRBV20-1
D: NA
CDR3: CSASAEPRVNTEAFF
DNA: TGCAGTGCTTCCGCCGAACCTAGGGTGAACACTGAAGCTTTCTTT

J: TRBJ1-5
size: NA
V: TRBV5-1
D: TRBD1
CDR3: CASSPDGQGNQPQHF
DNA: TGCGCCAGCAGCCCCGACGGACAGGGGAATCAGCCCCAGCATTTT

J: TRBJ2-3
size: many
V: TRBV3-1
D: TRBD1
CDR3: CASSPRTGLTDTQYF
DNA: TGTGCCAGCAGCCCCCGGACAGGGCTGACAGATACGCAGTATTTT

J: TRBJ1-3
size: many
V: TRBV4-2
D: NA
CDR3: CASSQDGVGNTIYF
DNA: TGTGCCAGCAGCCAAGACGGGGTTGGAAACACCATATATTTT

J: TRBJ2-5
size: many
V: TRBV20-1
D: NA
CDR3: CSANHNGQETQYF
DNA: TGCAGTGCTAATCATAACGGCCAAGAGACCCAGTACTTC

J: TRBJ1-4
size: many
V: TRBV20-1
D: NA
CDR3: CSARVKTGLFF
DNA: TGCAGTGCTAGAGTGAAAACTGGGCTGTTTTTT

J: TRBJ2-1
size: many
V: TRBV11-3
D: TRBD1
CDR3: CASSLGQGAHNEQFF
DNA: TGTGCCAGCAGCCTTGGACAGGGGGCGCACAATGAGCAGTTCTTC

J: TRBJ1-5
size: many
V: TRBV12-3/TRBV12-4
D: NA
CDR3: CASSGGHNQPQHF
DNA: TGTGCCAGCAGCGGGGGGCACAATCAGCCCCAGCATTTT

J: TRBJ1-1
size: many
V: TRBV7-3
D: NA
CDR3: CASSPSSGNTEAFF
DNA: TGTGCCAGCAGCCCCTCGTCGGGGAACACTGAAGCTTTCTTT

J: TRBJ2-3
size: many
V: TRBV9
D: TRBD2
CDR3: CASSVGRLAGGTDTQYF
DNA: TGTGCCAGCAGCGTAGGCCGACTAGCTGGGGGCACAGATACGCAGTATTTT

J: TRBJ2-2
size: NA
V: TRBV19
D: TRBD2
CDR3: CASSVTSKELFF
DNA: TGTGCCAGTAGTGTGACTAGCAAGGAGCTGTTTTTT